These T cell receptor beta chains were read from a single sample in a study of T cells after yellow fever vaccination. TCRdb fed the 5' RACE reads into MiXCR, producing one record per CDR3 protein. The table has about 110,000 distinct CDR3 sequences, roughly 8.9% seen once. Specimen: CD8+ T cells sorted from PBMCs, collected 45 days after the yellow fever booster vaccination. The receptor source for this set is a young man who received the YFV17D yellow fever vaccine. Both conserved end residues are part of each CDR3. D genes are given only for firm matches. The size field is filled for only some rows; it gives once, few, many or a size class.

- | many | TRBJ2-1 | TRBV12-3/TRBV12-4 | TGTGCCAGCAGTTCGGACAGCTACAATGAGCAGTTCTTC | CASSSDSYNEQFF
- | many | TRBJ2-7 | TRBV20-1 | TGCAGTGCTAGTTCCGGGGAAAGCTCCTACGAGCAGTACTTC | CSASSGESSYEQYF
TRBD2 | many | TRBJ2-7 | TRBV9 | TGTGCCAGCAGCGGGGGAGGGGCCCCGAGCGAGCAGTACTTC | CASSGGGAPSEQYF
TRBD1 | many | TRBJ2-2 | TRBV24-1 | TGTGCCACCAGTGATTCGGGACAGGGGGCGTCCGGGGAGCTGTTTTTT | CATSDSGQGASGELFF
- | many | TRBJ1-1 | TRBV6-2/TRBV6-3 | TGTGCCAGCAGTCCCGGGGGTGAAGCTTTCTTT | CASSPGGEAFF
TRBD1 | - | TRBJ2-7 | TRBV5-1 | TGCGCCAGCAGCGATCCCGGGACAGTAAACTCCTACGAGCAGTACTTC | CASSDPGTVNSYEQYF
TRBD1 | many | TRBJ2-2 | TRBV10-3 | TGTGCCATCAGTGAGTTCCGGGACAGGGAATGGTCCGGGGAGCTGTTTTTT | CAISEFRDREWSGELFF
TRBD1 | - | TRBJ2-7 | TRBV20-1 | TGCTGTGCTAGGGGCCTCACGGGACAGGACTACAGTGAGCAGTACTTC | CCARGLTGQDYSEQYF
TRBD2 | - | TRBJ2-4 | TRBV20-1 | TGCAGTGCTTCCCGGGGGGGAAACATTCAGTACTTC | CSASRGGNIQYF
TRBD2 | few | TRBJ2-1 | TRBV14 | TGTGCCAGCAGCCAAGCGCTAGCGGGGTTATACAATGAGCAGTTCTTC | CASSQALAGLYNEQFF
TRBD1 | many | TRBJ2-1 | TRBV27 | TGTGCCAGCAGTCAAACAGGGGCCACCTACAATGAGCAGTTCTTC | CASSQTGATYNEQFF
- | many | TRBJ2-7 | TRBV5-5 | TGTGCCAGCAGCTTGGAAGGTGGGACCTACACATACGAGCAGTACTTC | CASSLEGGTYTYEQYF
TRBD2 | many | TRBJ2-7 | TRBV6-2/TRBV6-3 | TGTGCCAGCAGTTACTCTCTTCTAGCGGGAGCCTACGAGCAGTACTTC | CASSYSLLAGAYEQYF
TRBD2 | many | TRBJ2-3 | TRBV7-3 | TGTGCCAGCAGCTTAGGGACTAGCGGGAGCTCAGATACGCAGTATTTT | CASSLGTSGSSDTQYF
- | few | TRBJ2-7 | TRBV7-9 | TGTGCCAGCACCCCGGGACGGATTTACGAGCAGTACTTC | CASTPGRIYEQYF
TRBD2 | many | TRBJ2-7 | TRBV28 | TGTGCCAGCAGTAGACCGGGACTAGCGGAATACGAGCAGTACTTC | CASSRPGLAEYEQYF
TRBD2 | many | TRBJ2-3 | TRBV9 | TGTGCCAGCTCGGGGGGGAGCCCCGCAGATACGCAGTATTTT | CASSGGSPADTQYF
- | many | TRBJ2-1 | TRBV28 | TGTGCCAGCAGTTCGGTCCCGTTCGGACAATACAATGAGCAGTTCTTC | CASSSVPFGQYNEQFF
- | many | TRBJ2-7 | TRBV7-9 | TGTGCCAGCAGCCCAGTGGCAGGGGGGCCCTACGAGCAGTACTTC | CASSPVAGGPYEQYF
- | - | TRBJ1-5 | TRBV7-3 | TGTGCCAGCAGCTTAACTTTGGGGCATTCATATAGCAATCAGCCCCAGCATTTT | CASSLTLGHSYSNQPQHF